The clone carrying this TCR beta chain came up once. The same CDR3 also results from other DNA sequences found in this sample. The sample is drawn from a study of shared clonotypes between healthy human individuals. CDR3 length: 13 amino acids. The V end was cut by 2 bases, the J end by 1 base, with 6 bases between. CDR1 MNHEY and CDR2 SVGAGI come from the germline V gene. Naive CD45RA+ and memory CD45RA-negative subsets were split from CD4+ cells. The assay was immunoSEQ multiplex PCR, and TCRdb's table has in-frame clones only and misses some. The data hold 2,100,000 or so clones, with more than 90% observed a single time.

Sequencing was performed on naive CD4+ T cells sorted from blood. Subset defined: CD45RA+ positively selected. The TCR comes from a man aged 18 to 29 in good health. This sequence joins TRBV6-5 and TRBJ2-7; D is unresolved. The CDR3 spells CASSYRVSYEQYF. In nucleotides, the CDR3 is TGTGCCAGCAGTTACAGGGTGTCCTACGAGCAGTACTTC.